This TCR beta chain was sequenced for a study of Tregs in tolerant kidney transplant recipients. Points from the study as a whole: This study did not directly address biological reproducibility. Few patients were studied, so findings need validation in larger groups. Tregs expanded with activated donor B cells seemed most donor-specific.

Turning to this clone: Its antigen is not identified.

The repertoire was sequenced with immunoSEQ multiplex PCR; TCRdb's copy has only in-frame clones and lacks some. The data contain some 250,000 clones, about 80% of them singletons. Thawed PBMCs were FACS-sorted into unstimulated CD4+CD25+CD127- regulatory T cells, CD4+CD25- non-regulatory cells, CD4 and CD8 cells. The CDR3 has 13 amino acids. Looked up from germline, CDR1 is SGHVS and CDR2 is FNYEAQ. Deletions cut 5 bases from V and 11 bases from J, with 18 bases between. The clonotype originates from a human donor in good health. V usage is TRBV7-6 and J usage is TRBJ1-1, with a possible D match to TRBD1 (6 bases). Material for sequencing was CD4+ T cells from blood. The CDR3 is CASSLAGASHAFF. CDR3 nucleotide sequence: TGTGCCAGCAGCCTTGCGGGGGCGTCTCATGCTTTCTTT.